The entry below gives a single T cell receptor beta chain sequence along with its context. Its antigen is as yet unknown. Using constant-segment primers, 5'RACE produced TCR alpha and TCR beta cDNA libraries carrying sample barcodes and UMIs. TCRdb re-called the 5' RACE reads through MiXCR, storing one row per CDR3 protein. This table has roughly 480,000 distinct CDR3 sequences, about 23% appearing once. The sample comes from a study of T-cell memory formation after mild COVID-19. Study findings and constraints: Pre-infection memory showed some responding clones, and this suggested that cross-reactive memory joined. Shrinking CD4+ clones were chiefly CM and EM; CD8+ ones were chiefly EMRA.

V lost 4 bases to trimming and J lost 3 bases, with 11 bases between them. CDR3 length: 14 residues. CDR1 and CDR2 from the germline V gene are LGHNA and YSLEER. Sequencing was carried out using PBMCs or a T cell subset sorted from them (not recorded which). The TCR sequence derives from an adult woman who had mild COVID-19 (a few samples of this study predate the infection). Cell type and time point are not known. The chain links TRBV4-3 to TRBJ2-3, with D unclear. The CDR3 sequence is CASSLRSGTDTQYF. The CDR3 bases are TGCGCCAGCAGCCTTCGGAGTGGGACAGATACGCAGTATTTT.